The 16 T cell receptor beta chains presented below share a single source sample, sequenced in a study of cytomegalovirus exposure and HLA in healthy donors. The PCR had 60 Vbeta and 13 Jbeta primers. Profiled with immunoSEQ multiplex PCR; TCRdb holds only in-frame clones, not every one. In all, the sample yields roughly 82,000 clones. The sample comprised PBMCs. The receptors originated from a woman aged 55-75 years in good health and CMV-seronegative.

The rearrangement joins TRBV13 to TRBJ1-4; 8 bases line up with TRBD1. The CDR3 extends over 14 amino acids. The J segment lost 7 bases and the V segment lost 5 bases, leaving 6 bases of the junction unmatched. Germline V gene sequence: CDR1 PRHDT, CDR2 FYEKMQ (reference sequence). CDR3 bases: TGTGCCAGCAGCCGGACAGGGCAGAGTGAAAAACTGTTTTTT. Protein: CASSRTGQSEKLFF.

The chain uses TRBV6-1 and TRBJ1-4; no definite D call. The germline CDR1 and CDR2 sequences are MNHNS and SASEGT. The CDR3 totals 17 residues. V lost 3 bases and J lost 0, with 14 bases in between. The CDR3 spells CASSDPSYRATNEKLFF. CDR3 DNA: TGTGCCAGCAGTGACCCCTCCTATCGCGCAACTAATGAAAAACTGTTTTTT.

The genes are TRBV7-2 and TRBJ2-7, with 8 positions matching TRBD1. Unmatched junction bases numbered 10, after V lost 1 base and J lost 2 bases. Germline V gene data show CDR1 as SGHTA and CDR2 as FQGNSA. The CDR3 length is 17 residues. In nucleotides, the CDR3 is TGTGCCAGCAGCTTAGTTTCACAGGGGGTCACACCCTACGAGCAGTACTTC. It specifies CASSLVSQGVTPYEQYF. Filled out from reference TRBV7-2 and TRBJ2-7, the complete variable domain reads GAGVSQSPSNKVTEKGKDVELRCDPISGHTALYWYRQSLGQGLEFLIYFQGNSAPDKSGLPSDRFSAERTGGSVSTLTIQRTQQEDSAVYLCASSLVSQGVTPYEQYFGPGTRLTVT.

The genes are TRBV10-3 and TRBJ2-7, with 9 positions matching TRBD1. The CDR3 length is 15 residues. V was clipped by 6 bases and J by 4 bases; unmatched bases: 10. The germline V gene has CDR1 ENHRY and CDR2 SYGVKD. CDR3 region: CAIRTSGQGSYEQYF. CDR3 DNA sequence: TGTGCCATCAGAACCTCTGGACAGGGGAGTTACGAGCAGTACTTC.

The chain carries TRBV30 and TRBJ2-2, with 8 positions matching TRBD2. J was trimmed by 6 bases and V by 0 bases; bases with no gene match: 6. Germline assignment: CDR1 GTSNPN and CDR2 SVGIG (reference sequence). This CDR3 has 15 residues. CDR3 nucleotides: TGTGCCTGGAGTGTAGTCGAACTAGCGGCCGGGGAGCTGTTTTTT. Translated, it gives CAWSVVELAAGELFF.

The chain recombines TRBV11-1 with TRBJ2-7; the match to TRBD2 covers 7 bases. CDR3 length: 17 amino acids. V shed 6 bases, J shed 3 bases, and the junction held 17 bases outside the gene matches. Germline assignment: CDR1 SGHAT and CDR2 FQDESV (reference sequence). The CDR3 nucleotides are TGTGCCAGCAGACCCTCCCACGGACTAGAGGGAATCTACGAGCAGTACTTC. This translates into CASRPSHGLEGIYEQYF.

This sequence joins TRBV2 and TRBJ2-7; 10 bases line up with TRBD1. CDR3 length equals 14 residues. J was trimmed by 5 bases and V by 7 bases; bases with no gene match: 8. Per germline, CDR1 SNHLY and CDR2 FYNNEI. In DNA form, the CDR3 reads TGTGCCAGCAACGAGAGGGACAGGGGTCACGAGCAGTACTTC. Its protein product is CASNERDRGHEQYF.

DNA for the CDR3: TGTGCCATCAGTGAGAGCCGGGACAGGGGGCATGGCTACACCTTC. This codes for CAISESRDRGHGYTF. The gene calls are TRBV10-3 and TRBJ1-2, with TRBD1 matching 12 bases. This CDR3 is 15 amino acids long. Germline trimming cut 2 bases from V and 6 bases from J; bases unmatched to any gene: 4. Germline loops: CDR1 ENHRY, CDR2 SYGVKD.

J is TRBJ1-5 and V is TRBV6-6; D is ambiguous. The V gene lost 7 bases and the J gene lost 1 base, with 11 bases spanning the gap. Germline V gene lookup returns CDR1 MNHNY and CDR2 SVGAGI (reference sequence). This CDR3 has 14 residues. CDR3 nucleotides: TGTGCCAGCACCCCGAGTGCGAGCAATCAGCCCCAGCATTTT. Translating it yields CASTPSASNQPQHF.

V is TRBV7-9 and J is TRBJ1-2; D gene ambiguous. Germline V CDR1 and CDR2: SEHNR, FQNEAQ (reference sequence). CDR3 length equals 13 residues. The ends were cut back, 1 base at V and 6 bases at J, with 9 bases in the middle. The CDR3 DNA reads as TGTGCCAGCAGCTTAGGCCAGGTTGATGGCTACACCTTC. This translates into CASSLGQVDGYTF.

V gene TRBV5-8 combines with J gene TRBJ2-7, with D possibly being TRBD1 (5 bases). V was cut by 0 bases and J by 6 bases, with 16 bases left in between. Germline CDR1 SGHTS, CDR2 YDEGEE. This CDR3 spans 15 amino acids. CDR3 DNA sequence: TGTGCCAGCAGCTTGGAACAGGCATCCGTAAGCGAGCAGTACTTC. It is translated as CASSLEQASVSEQYF.

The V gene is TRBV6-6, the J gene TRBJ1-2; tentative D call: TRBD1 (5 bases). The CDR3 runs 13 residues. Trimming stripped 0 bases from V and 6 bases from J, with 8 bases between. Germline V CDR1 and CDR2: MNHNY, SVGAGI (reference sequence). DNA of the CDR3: TGTGCCAGCAGTTACTCGGGCAGGGATGGCTACACCTTC. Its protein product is CASSYSGRDGYTF.

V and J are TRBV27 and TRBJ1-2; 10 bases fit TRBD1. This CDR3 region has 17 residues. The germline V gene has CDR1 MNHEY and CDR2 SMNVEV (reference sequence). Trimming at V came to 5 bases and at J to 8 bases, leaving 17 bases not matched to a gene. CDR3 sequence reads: CASSSPGQTGGARGYTF. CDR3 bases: TGTGCCAGCAGTAGCCCAGGGCAGACAGGGGGCGCGAGGGGCTACACCTTC.

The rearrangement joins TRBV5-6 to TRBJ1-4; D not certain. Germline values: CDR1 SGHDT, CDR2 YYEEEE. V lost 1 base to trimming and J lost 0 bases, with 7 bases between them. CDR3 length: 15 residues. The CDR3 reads CASSLRVTTNEKLFF. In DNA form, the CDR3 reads TGTGCCAGCAGCTTGCGGGTGACAACTAATGAAAAACTGTTTTTT.

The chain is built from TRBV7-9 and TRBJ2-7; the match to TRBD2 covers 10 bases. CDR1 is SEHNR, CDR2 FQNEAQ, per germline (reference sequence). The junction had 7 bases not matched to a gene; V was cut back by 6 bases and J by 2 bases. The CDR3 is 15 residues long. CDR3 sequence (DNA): TGTGCCAGCAGTTCAACTAGCGGGGATGCCTACGAGCAGTACTTC. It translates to CASSSTSGDAYEQYF.

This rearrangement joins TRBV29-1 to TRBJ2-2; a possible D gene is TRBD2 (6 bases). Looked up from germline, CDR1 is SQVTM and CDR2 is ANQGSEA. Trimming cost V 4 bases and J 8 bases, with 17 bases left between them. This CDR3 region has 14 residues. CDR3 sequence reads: CSVGRHSGGGELFF. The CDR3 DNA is TGCAGCGTTGGGCGGCATTCCGGAGGGGGGGAGCTGTTTTTT.